This T cell receptor (beta chain) derives from a study of T cell changes during pregnancy in multiple sclerosis. Profiled with immunoSEQ multiplex PCR; TCRdb holds only in-frame clones, not every one. Of tens of thousands of clones in the sample, 80% to 90% were seen once. The CDR3 has 15 amino acids. Germline CDR1 reads SSHAT; CDR2 reads FNYEAQ (reference sequence). V was pared by 7 bases and J by 2 bases, with 17 bases between. The count of this clone is one. The material was CD8+ T cells from peripheral blood mononuclear cells, obtained in the first trimester of pregnancy. The receptor comes from a female donor with multiple sclerosis, enrolled in a pregnancy study. The chain recombines TRBV7-7 with TRBJ1-2; D perhaps matches TRBD1 (5 bases). CDR3 sequence reads: CASNSRLGPNYGYTF. The CDR3 DNA reads TGTGCCAGCAACTCCCGATTGGGGCCCAACTATGGCTACACCTTC.